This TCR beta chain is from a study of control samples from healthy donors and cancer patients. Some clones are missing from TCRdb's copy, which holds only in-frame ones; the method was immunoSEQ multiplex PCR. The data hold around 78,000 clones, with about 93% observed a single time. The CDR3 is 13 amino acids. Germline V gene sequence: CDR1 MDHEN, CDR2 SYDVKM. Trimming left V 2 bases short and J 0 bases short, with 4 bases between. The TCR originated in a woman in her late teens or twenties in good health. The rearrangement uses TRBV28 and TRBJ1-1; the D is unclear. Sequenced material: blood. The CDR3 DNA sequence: TGTGCCAGCAGTTTACTCGTGAACACTGAAGCTTTCTTT. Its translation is CASSLLVNTEAFF.